This TCR beta chain was documented in a study of T cell repertoires in cytomegalovirus infection. Study-wide context: HLA-B-restricted CMV epitopes that are well studied, plus recently identified HLA-C-restricted ones, were used by the study.

Study conclusions and caveats: The response measured ex vivo was dominated by TCR beta clonotypes (HLA-C-restricted and CMV-specific).

MiXCR, run by TCRdb on the reads, gives a single entry per CDR3 protein. Among 750,000 to 950,000 distinct CDR3 sequences, under 35% were seen once, and the ten largest hold under 15%. CDR3 size: 13 residues. CDR1 and CDR2 (germline): LNHDA, SQIVND (reference sequence). Deletions cut 4 bases from V and 6 bases from J, with 12 bases between. Regarding this clonotype: Antigen: not known.

Sequences were derived from cultured CD8+ T cells from PBMCs, sampled from culture after CMV antigen stimulation. This receptor was identified in a human donor in good health (CMV status not recorded). Some clones in this sample may be carry-over from other donors' samples. J is TRBJ1-2 and V is TRBV19; D possibly corresponds to TRBD1 (5 bases). CDR3 loop: CASSTSGWNGYTF. CDR3 sequence (DNA): TGTGCCAGTAGTACGTCAGGGTGGAATGGCTACACCTTC. Looking up the rest from reference TRBV19 and TRBJ1-2 gives the full variable domain: DGGITQSPKYLFRKEGQNVTLSCEQNLNHDAMYWYRQDPGQGLRLIYYSQIVNDFQKGDIAEGYSVSREKKESFPLTVTSAQKNPTAFYLCASSTSGWNGYTFGSGTRLTVV.